These 9 T cell receptor beta chains came from one sample sequenced in a study of Ad26.COV2.S vaccination and SARS-CoV-2 variants. Assay: immunoSEQ multiplex PCR; the TCRdb copy retains only in-frame clones and omits some. The data show 380,000 or so clones, 75% to 90% seen once. Treatment in this sample: roughly 20 received Ad26.COV2.S at low or high dose, single or two shots; several received placebo; per-sample allocation not given. The samples date from day 63 after the first vaccine or placebo injection. Sequencing used peripheral blood, obtained in a trial of Ad26.COV2.S vaccine versus placebo. The source of these receptors is a person between 18 and 65 years old who received the Ad26.COV2.S COVID-19 vaccine or a placebo.

This chain uses TRBV5-1 with TRBJ2-7; D is possibly TRBD1 (6 bases). V was shortened by 0 bases and J by 2 bases, with 12 bases between the two germline ends. The germline gives CDR1 SGHRS, CDR2 YFSETQ. This CDR3 contains 15 residues. CDR3 nucleotide sequence: TGCGCCAGCAGCTTGGCAGGGGATCGGGCCTACGAGCAGTACTTC. Encoded protein: CASSLAGDRAYEQYF.

The V gene is TRBV6-4, the J gene TRBJ2-2; 9 bases align to TRBD1. CDR1 is MRHNA and CDR2 is SNTAGT in the germline V gene. V dropped 2 bases and J dropped 5; count of bases not matched to a gene: 3. The CDR3 is made up of 15 amino acids. Here the CDR3 reads CASSDGTGWTGELFF. As DNA, the CDR3 is TGTGCCAGCAGTGACGGGACAGGGTGGACCGGGGAGCTGTTTTTT.

This clone is a singleton in its sample. The chain links TRBV19 to TRBJ1-5; a weak D match, TRBD1 (6 bases). Germline lookup yields CDR1 LNHDA and CDR2 SQIVND (reference sequence). This CDR3 is 13 amino acids long. Trimming removed 5 bases at V and 7 bases at J, with 12 bases between. CDR3 loop: CASSLQGPQPQHF. CDR3 DNA: TGTGCCAGTAGTCTACAGGGTCCGCAGCCCCAGCATTTT.

The CDR3: CAISDTGAYNEQFF. The CDR3 coding sequence is TGTGCCATCAGTGATACCGGGGCCTACAATGAGCAGTTCTTC. This chain joins TRBV10-3 and TRBJ2-1, with a possible D match to TRBD2 (5 bases). CDR1 is ENHRY, CDR2 SYGVKD, per germline. CDR3 length: 14 amino acids. V was clipped by 3 bases and J by 2 bases, with 8 bases between them.

The rearrangement uses TRBV18 and TRBJ2-7; unclear D gene. The germline V gene has CDR1 KGHSH and CDR2 LQKENI. The V end lost 4 bases, the J end lost 0 bases, and 10 bases lay between the germline ends. The CDR3 has 14 amino acids. The CDR3 loop reads CASSRQLSSYEQYF. The CDR3 nucleotides read TGTGCCAGCTCACGCCAGCTCAGCTCCTACGAGCAGTACTTC. The variable domain in full, with the rest retrieved from reference TRBV18 and TRBJ2-7, is NAGVMQNPRHLVRRRGQEARLRCSPMKGHSHVYWYRQLPEEGLKFMVYLQKENIIDESGMPKERFSAEFPKEGPSILRIQQVVRGDSAAYFCASSRQLSSYEQYFGPGTRLTVT.

The chain joins TRBV6-5 to TRBJ2-7, with 7 bases identical to TRBD1. The CDR3 contains 14 residues. The germline V gene encodes CDR1 MNHEY and CDR2 SVGAGI. The V gene end was trimmed by 0 bases and the J gene end by 5 bases; junction bases not matched to a gene: 4. The CDR3, as DNA: TGTGCCAGCAGTTACTCGGGAACAGGGGACGAGCAGTACTTC. Its protein product is CASSYSGTGDEQYF.

This chain uses TRBV15 with TRBJ1-5, with D tentatively TRBD1 (5 bases). CDR1 LNHNV and CDR2 YYDKDF come from the germline V gene (reference sequence). The CDR3 extends over 16 amino acids. Trimming stripped 0 bases from V and 0 bases from J, with 9 bases between. For the CDR3, the DNA is TGTGCCACCAGCAGAGAGGGGGGATATAGCAATCAGCCCCAGCATTTT. It codes for CATSREGGYSNQPQHF.

The V call is TRBV27, the J call TRBJ2-3, with D possibly called TRBD1 or TRBD2 (5 bases each). The germline V and J ends were trimmed by 0 bases and 1 base, with 5 bases remaining between them. CDR3 size: 14 residues. Germline V gene data show CDR1 as MNHEY and CDR2 as SMNVEV (reference sequence). CDR3 coding DNA: TGTGCCAGCAGTTTATCGGGGGGCACAGATACGCAGTATTTT. The encoded protein is CASSLSGGTDTQYF.

This clone was counted only a few times. The chain carries TRBV29-1 and TRBJ2-2; TRBD2 might be the D (6 bases). The ends were cut back, 4 bases at V and 6 bases at J, with 12 bases in the middle. The CDR3 is made up of 13 amino acids. Germline-derived CDR1 and CDR2 are SQVTM and ANQGSEA. The CDR3 DNA sequence: TGCAGCGTTGGACGTCGGGACTCCGGGGAGCTGTTTTTT. This gives the protein CSVGRRDSGELFF.